This T cell receptor beta chain was identified in a study of blood T cells in healthy people across ages. The germline V gene encodes CDR1 LGHNA and CDR2 YNFKEQ. This CDR3 region has 18 residues. About this clonotype itself: The antigen is not known.

Around 10 milliliters of peripheral blood were drawn from each donor. Study-level findings and limits: Possibly, changes in expanded clonotypes were confounded because donor CMV status was unknown.

Using a J-beta primer mix together with a sample-barcoded 5' primer, a second PCR was run for about 6 to 11 cycles. TCRdb redid the calling of the 5' RACE reads with MiXCR, one entry per CDR3 protein. The sample has approximately 730,000 distinct CDR3 sequences, approximately 39% seen once; the top ten hold more than 20%. This clonotype was sampled from a woman aged 60-75 years in good health. V gene TRBV4-2 combines with J gene TRBJ2-4, with 8 bases identical to TRBD1. The J call is doubtful: the DNA matches TRBJ2-7 better. Sequenced input: blood. The CDR3 protein is CASSQDAPRGPLYYEQYF. CDR3 nucleotides: TGTGCCAGCAGCCAAGACGCCCCCAGGGGGCCCCTCTACTACGAGCAGTACTTC.